This T cell receptor (beta chain) was documented in a study of T cell responses to AZD1222 COVID-19 vaccine (dated by TCRdb to 2020 to 2022). Regarding the complete study: A total of about 230 trial participants underwent TCR sequencing, of whom 207 received two doses of AZD1222 and some 26 received two doses of the MenACWY control vaccine. Enrollment into the trials was organized by age into subgroups of 18-55, 56-69 and 70-plus years, and those subgroups contained approximately 150, 30 and 60 TCR-sequenced participants, respectively.

The research as a whole found: Participants were mostly white British and included more females than males, and it was suggested by the authors that clonal diversity may have been underestimated. Conclusions about previously exposed vaccinees are limited because only 6 or 7 AZD1222 recipients were SARS-CoV-2 seropositive at baseline. The vaccine-associated CD4 TCRs covered the entire spike protein, and the dominant responses fell in regions 160-218 and 743-854. The 56-69-year group was small, and its depth increase did not reach significance, likely because of low power. Reportedly, close to half of the unique spike-specific TCRs recognized epitopes lying outside the regions that are mutated in the B.1.351 and B.1.1.7 variants. Spike-specific TCR breadth and depth rose significantly after two AZD1222 doses compared with day 0 and with MenACWY recipients. No day 14 peak-response samples were available, so repertoires were characterized only after the peak T cell response.

From V the trimming removes 4 bases and from J it removes 2 bases, while the gene matches leave 6 bases of the junction unaccounted for. The germline V gene (reference sequence) gives CDR1 as SGHNT and CDR2 as YYREEE. The CDR3 numbers 17 residues from cysteine through phenylalanine. Only the CDR3 portion is preserved as DNA: 51 bases, with reading frame beginning at the first base. The CDR3 regions of human TCRbeta chains were analyzed by immunosequencing. In the source study's methods: Repertoire TCRs were matched against a reference library of SARS-CoV-2-specific TCRs generated with the MIRA antigen-specificity platform. Breadth was defined as the fraction of unique TCRs that were SARS-CoV-2-associated. Depth was defined as the fraction of total T cells that were SARS-CoV-2-associated. Using the MIRA data, every spike-specific TCR was mapped to the spike region that the TCR reacted to and assigned to either a CD4 or a CD8 class. Log10-transformed breadth and depth values were compared by one-way ANOVA with Sidak's multiple comparisons tests. The table was pulled from immuneACCESS by TCRdb, which kept in-frame rearrangements only. Such tables lose some clones; where checked, under half of the loss comes from unresolved V genes, and the rest has no known cause. The V and J calls and clone size were taken over from that table, and D and trimming were inferred from the DNA. Within this sample are around 130,000 clones, with 85% to 90% of them counted one time only. The ten top clones hold about 2.9% of the sample.

Comment on this clone: Its antigen remains unidentified. Nothing much larger sits one base from this clone, and base qualities are not available.

The time point label, read with the paper, signifies: about 28 days (+/-7) after the second vaccine dose. AZD1222 recipients whose second dose came at about 4 weeks and those whose second dose came at about 12 weeks were combined into one group, since spike-specific TCR depth and breadth did not differ between the two schedules. Vaccinee samples were obtained from the UK trials COV001 and COV002, which included a single-blind randomized controlled phase 2/3 trial of AZD1222 (ChAdOx1 nCoV-19) in healthy adults. For TCRbeta chain sequencing, PBMC samples were collected from trial participants at day 0 and at day 28 after the second dose.

The receptor comes from an adult who received the AZD1222 COVID-19 vaccine. This sequence uses TRBV5-4 and TRBJ2-1; 13 junctional bases match TRBD2. This sample comprised peripheral blood, obtained 28 days after the second AZD1222 dose. The DNA is TGTGCCAGCAGCCGTACTAGCGGGGGGGCCCCCTACAATGAGCAGTTCTTC. This is translated as CASSRTSGGAPYNEQFF.